The 16 T cell receptor beta chains below come from one sample, sequenced in a study of molecular identifiers for immune sequencing clone quantification. MiXCR, run by TCRdb on the PCR reads, gives a single entry per CDR3 protein. In the table there are a few hundred thousand distinct CDR3 sequences, 24% of which are singletons. The sample taken for sequencing was naive CD8+ T cells from blood, with Jurkat cell RNA spiked in. Subset indicated: FACS-sorted CD8+CD4-CCR7+CD45RA+ naive T cells. Source of these receptors: a human donor in good health. Some libraries in this study had Jurkat cell RNA spiked in.

V and J are TRBV3-1 and TRBJ2-7; TRBD2 is a possible D gene (6 bases). CDR1 and CDR2 (germline): LGHDT, YNNKEL (reference sequence). The CDR3 consists of 15 residues. The V end was cut by 3 bases, the J end by 4 bases, with 16 bases between. Here the CDR3 reads CASSQPAAGRYEQYF. CDR3 nucleotides: TGTGCCAGCAGCCAGCCCGCCGCAGGGAGGTACGAGCAGTACTTC.

This sequence joins TRBV13 and TRBJ2-7; 9 nucleotides agree with TRBD2. Losses at the gene ends were 3 bases for V and 5 bases for J; bases not matched to a gene: 5. Germline CDR1 is PRHDT and CDR2 is FYEKMQ (reference sequence). This CDR3 spans 14 amino acids. The CDR3 spells CASSLVAGAHEQYF. For the CDR3, the DNA is TGTGCCAGCAGCTTGGTAGCGGGGGCCCACGAGCAGTACTTC.

This clonotype was counted a few times. This chain uses TRBV2 with TRBJ2-7; 9 nucleotides align to TRBD2. Unmatched junction bases numbered 14, after V lost 6 bases and J lost 2 bases. This CDR3 spans 17 amino acids. Germline CDR1 reads SNHLY; CDR2 reads FYNNEI. CDR3: CASSETGSGGLTYEQYF. The CDR3 nucleotides read TGTGCCAGCAGCGAAACGGGTAGCGGGGGCCTCACCTACGAGCAGTACTTC. The entire variable domain, with the rest obtained from reference TRBV2 and TRBJ2-7, is as follows: EPEVTQTPSHQVTQMGQEVILRCVPISNHLYFYWYRQILGQKVEFLVSFYNNEISEKSEIFDDQFSVERPDGSNFTLKIRSTKLEDSAMYFCASSETGSGGLTYEQYFGPGTRLTVT.

This clonotype showed up many times. The chain joins TRBV5-1 to TRBJ1-1; D uncertain. V lost 0 bases, J lost 0 bases, and 9 bases lay in between. Germline V gives CDR1 SGHRS, CDR2 YFSETQ. The length of the CDR3 is 15 residues. CDR3 DNA sequence: TGCGCCAGCAGCTTGGGTATAGATATGAACACTGAAGCTTTCTTT. Translation gives CASSLGIDMNTEAFF.

Ten or more counts support this clonotype. The chain links TRBV5-4 to TRBJ1-1; D not certain. CDR3 size: 14 residues. The ends were cut back, 5 bases at V and 10 bases at J, with 21 bases in the middle. Germline V lookup: CDR1 SGHNT, CDR2 YYREEE (reference sequence). The CDR3 is CASSQLEDRDIAFF. The CDR3 bases are TGTGCCAGCAGTCAGCTGGAGGATAGGGATATAGCTTTCTTT.

This clonotype was observed a handful of times. The chain links TRBV13 to TRBJ2-5; D may correspond to TRBD1 or TRBD2 (5 bases each). Germline CDR1 is PRHDT and CDR2 is FYEKMQ (reference sequence). The CDR3 has 14 residues. Trimming removed 3 bases from V and 5 bases from J, with 13 bases in between. The CDR3 here is CASSLGESRETQYF. The CDR3 coding sequence is TGTGCCAGCAGCTTGGGGGAGTCTAGGGAGACCCAGTACTTC.

The CDR3 coding sequence is TGTGCCACCAGTGATGCAGGCACTGACTACACCTTC. Its translation: CATSDAGTDYTF. This chain links TRBV24-1 with TRBJ1-2; D gene uncertain. CDR1 and CDR2 (germline): KGHDR, SFDVKD. This CDR3 region has 12 residues. Trimming shortened V by 3 bases and J by 10 bases, and 11 bases separated the two germline ends.

This clonotype was counted a few times. This chain joins TRBV9 and TRBJ1-3, with no clear D. V lost 2 bases to trimming and J lost 8 bases, with 8 bases between them. Germline CDR1 reads SGDLS; CDR2 reads YYNGEE. The CDR3 runs to 12 residues. The CDR3 is CASSVPRDTIYF. The CDR3 DNA reads TGTGCCAGCAGCGTGCCCCGAGACACCATATATTTT.

The chain has TRBV12-5 and TRBJ2-3; D is uncertain. The CDR3 totals 14 residues. The V and J ends lost 2 bases and 4 bases respectively, with 10 bases between them. CDR1 is LGHNT, CDR2 FRNRAP, per germline. The CDR3 region has the DNA TGTGCTAGTGGTTTGCCCCACCTCCCAGATACGCAGTATTTT. It encodes CASGLPHLPDTQYF.

Regarding this clonotype: A much more abundant neighbour one base away suggests this may be a read error. This CDR3 is missing its conserved last phenylalanine or tryptophan, likely due to a read error. The V call is TRBV4-1, the J call TRBJ1-6; D not resolved. The CDR3 is made up of 12 amino acids. Germline V gene data show CDR1 as MGHRA and CDR2 as YSYEKL. Trimming cost V 3 bases and J 7 bases, with 4 bases left between them. CDR3 region: CASSQKNSPLHI. The DNA of the CDR3 is TGCGCCAGCAGCCAGAAAAATTCACCCCTCCACATT.

With respect to this clonotype: This could be a read error, since a much larger clone is one nucleotide away. Without the conserved terminal phenylalanine or tryptophan, this CDR3 likely stems from a read error. The chain uses TRBV6-6 and TRBJ1-5; a weak D match, TRBD1 (5 bases). The germline V and J ends were trimmed by 4 bases and 0 bases, with 13 bases remaining between them. CDR3 length equals 16 residues. Germline CDR1 MNHNY, CDR2 SVGAGI (reference sequence). DNA for the CDR3: TGTGCCAGCAGTTTCGGGACGGAGGATAGCAATCAGCCCCAGCATTTG. This translates into CASSFGTEDSNQPQHL.

This clonotype was detected only a few times. This chain connects TRBV20-1 to TRBJ2-1; TRBD1 matches 9 bases. There are 17 residues in the CDR3. V was clipped by 8 bases and J by 3 bases; unmatched bases: 17. CDR1 DFQATT and CDR2 SNEGSKA come from the germline V gene (reference sequence). The CDR3 reads CSTSRDRVREYYNEQFF. The DNA for the CDR3 is TGCAGTACGTCCCGGGACAGGGTGAGGGAATACTACAATGAGCAGTTCTTC.

This chain links TRBV28 with TRBJ2-5; maybe TRBD2 (6 bases). Germline V gene lookup returns CDR1 MDHEN and CDR2 SYDVKM. V gave up 1 base and J gave up 5 bases, with 14 bases separating them. The CDR3 runs to 15 residues. Here the CDR3 DNA reads TGTGCCAGCAGTTTATCGGAGGGGACGGTGGAGACCCAGTACTTC. Amino acid sequence: CASSLSEGTVETQYF.

This clonotype was seen many times. The chain is built from TRBV20-1 and TRBJ2-7, with 7 bases matching TRBD1. CDR3 length: 15 amino acids. Germline CDR1 DFQATT, CDR2 SNEGSKA (reference sequence). The V and J ends lost 6 bases and 1 base, in that order; junction bases with no gene match: 12. CDR3 in DNA: TGCAGTGCCATTACCTTGGGGGACAGTTCCTACGAGCAGTACTTC. This codes for CSAITLGDSSYEQYF.

This clonotype was counted ten times or more. This chain uses TRBV5-4 with TRBJ2-7; D perhaps matches TRBD1 (5 bases). CDR3 length equals 12 residues. Germline assignment: CDR1 SGHNT and CDR2 YYREEE (reference sequence). The V gene lost 4 bases and the J gene lost 3 bases, with 8 bases spanning the gap. Here the CDR3 reads CASSVDSYEQYF. CDR3 nucleotide sequence: TGTGCCAGCAGCGTTGACAGCTACGAGCAGTACTTC.

This clonotype has a count of ten or more. The chain links TRBV5-4 to TRBJ1-1; 7 bases are a match to TRBD1. J gave up 0 bases and V 1 base, and 6 bases lay outside the gene matches. The CDR3 extends over 16 amino acids. Germline V lookup: CDR1 SGHNT, CDR2 YYREEE (reference sequence). The DNA for the CDR3 is TGTGCCAGCAGCTTGAGTGCAGGGGGGCTGAACACTGAAGCTTTCTTT. Amino acid sequence: CASSLSAGGLNTEAFF.